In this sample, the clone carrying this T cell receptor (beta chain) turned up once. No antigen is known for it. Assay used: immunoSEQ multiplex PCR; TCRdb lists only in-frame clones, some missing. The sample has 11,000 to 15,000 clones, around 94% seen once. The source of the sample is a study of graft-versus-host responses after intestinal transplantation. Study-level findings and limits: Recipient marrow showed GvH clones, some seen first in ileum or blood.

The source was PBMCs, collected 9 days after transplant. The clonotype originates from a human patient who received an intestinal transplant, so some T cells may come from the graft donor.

This CDR3 reads CASSANRRTNYGYTF. CDR3 coding DNA: TGTGCCAGCAGCGCCAACAGGAGAACTAACTATGGCTACACCTTC. The chain recombines TRBV9 with TRBJ1-2; a possible D gene is TRBD1 (5 bases). The CDR3 extends over 15 amino acids. Trimming shortened V by 3 bases and J by 0 bases, and 12 bases separated the two germline ends. Germline CDR1 and CDR2: SGDLS and YYNGEE.